The 32 T cell receptor beta chains below all came from one sample that was sequenced in a study of CD8 T cells in Susac syndrome. Random hexamers primed reverse transcription of about 0.5 to 1 ug RNA. Each CDR3 protein gets one entry after TCRdb re-called the immunoSEQ multiplex PCR reads with MiXCR. The profile covers about 120,000 distinct CDR3 sequences, with 94% appearing a single time and about 0.13% taken by the ten largest. The specimen was CD4+ T cells from PBMCs. These receptors were taken from a human donor with multiple sclerosis.

The chain recombines TRBV3-1 with TRBJ1-4, with a possible D match to TRBD1 (6 bases). The germline gives CDR1 LGHDT, CDR2 YNNKEL (reference sequence). V gave up 4 bases and J gave up 8 bases, with 20 bases separating them. The CDR3 has 16 amino acids. The CDR3 DNA reads TGTGCCAGCAGCCCCAGCCGCCAGGGGAGCGGGGAAAAACTGTTTTTT. Translating it yields CASSPSRQGSGEKLFF.

The genes are TRBV28 and TRBJ1-4; 8 nucleotides agree with TRBD1. The CDR3 runs to 13 residues. The junction had 0 bases not matched to a gene; V was cut back by 6 bases and J by 3 bases. Germline V lookup: CDR1 MDHEN, CDR2 SYDVKM. The chain's CDR3 is CASRQGANEKLFF. The CDR3 DNA follows: TGTGCCAGCAGACAGGGGGCTAATGAAAAACTGTTTTTT.

The rearrangement links TRBV6-1 to TRBJ2-4, with D unresolved. Deletions cut 6 bases from V and 10 bases from J, with 22 bases between. The CDR3 has 15 residues. The germline gives CDR1 MNHNS, CDR2 SASEGT. CDR3 sequence: CASSPSGSLPQIQYF. The DNA for the CDR3 is TGTGCCAGCAGCCCCTCCGGAAGTCTCCCCCAAATTCAGTACTTC.

V gene TRBV5-1 combines with J gene TRBJ1-3; TRBD1 matches at 7 bases. The junction had 2 bases not matched to a gene; V was cut back by 2 bases and J by 0 bases. This CDR3 region has 15 residues. CDR1 SGHRS and CDR2 YFSETQ come from the germline V gene. CDR3 protein: CASSFGTDSGNTIYF. The CDR3 DNA reads TGCGCCAGCAGCTTCGGGACAGACTCTGGAAACACCATATATTTT.

The chain employs TRBV13 and TRBJ2-3, with D perhaps TRBD1 (6 bases). Germline V gives CDR1 PRHDT, CDR2 FYEKMQ (reference sequence). V dropped 5 bases and J dropped 8 bases, with 14 bases sitting between them. CDR3 size: 13 residues. The CDR3 reads CASSVLQGGTQYF. The CDR3 DNA sequence: TGTGCCAGCAGCGTATTACAGGGTGGTACGCAGTATTTT.

The chain joins TRBV6-1 to TRBJ2-7; D is uncertain. The CDR3 consists of 16 residues. Germline V gene sequence: CDR1 MNHNS, CDR2 SASEGT. V lost 6 bases and J lost 5, with 23 bases in between. The CDR3 loop reads CASRLKAVFYYNEQYF. The DNA for the CDR3 is TGTGCCAGCAGGTTGAAGGCAGTCTTCTATTACAACGAGCAGTACTTC.

This chain connects TRBV10-3 to TRBJ2-2; 13 bases are shared with TRBD2. There are 19 residues in the CDR3. Germline values: CDR1 ENHRY, CDR2 SYGVKD. V was clipped by 3 bases and J by 2 bases; unmatched bases: 9. CDR3 residues: CAISERLAGGPHNTGELFF. The CDR3 nucleotides read TGTGCCATCAGTGAAAGACTAGCGGGAGGCCCCCACAACACCGGGGAGCTGTTTTTT.

This clonotype was picked up one time. The CDR3 DNA reads as TGTGCCAGCAGCCTCCTATTACCGGTGGGCACAGATACGCAGTATTTT. It translates to CASSLLLPVGTDTQYF. The gene calls are TRBV7-9 and TRBJ2-3, with no clear D. This CDR3 is 16 amino acids long. V shed 5 bases and J shed 1 base, with 16 bases lying between them. Germline CDR1 reads SEHNR; CDR2 reads FQNEAQ (reference sequence).

This clonotype was seen once. V usage is TRBV2 and J usage is TRBJ2-2, with TRBD2 matching over 15 bases. The CDR3 covers 17 residues. V shed 7 bases and J 5 bases; nucleotides not matched to a gene: 8. The V gene's germline CDR1 is SNHLY and CDR2 FYNNEI. The CDR3 bases are TGTGCCAGCAAAGGGACTAGCGGGAGGTTAATAACCGGGGAGCTGTTTTTT. This translates into CASKGTSGRLITGELFF.

CDR3 sequence (DNA): TGCAGTGCTGAGCAGGGGAAAGGGATCACAGATACGCAGTATTTT. Protein product: CSAEQGKGITDTQYF. The chain carries TRBV20-1 and TRBJ2-3; TRBD1 might be the D (6 bases). Trimming removed 5 bases at V and 2 bases at J, with 17 bases between. CDR1 and CDR2 (germline): DFQATT, SNEGSKA (reference sequence). CDR3 length: 15 amino acids.

The chain employs TRBV30 and TRBJ1-2; 8 nucleotides agree with TRBD1. The CDR3 sequence is 12 residues long. V dropped 4 bases and J dropped 8; count of bases not matched to a gene: 6. Germline V CDR1 and CDR2: GTSNPN, SVGIG (reference sequence). The CDR3 nucleotides are TGTGCCTGGAATCAGGGGGCAGGAGGCTACACCTTC. This translates into CAWNQGAGGYTF.

This clonotype was seen more than once but under ten times. The rearrangement links TRBV29-1 to TRBJ2-7; a possible D gene is TRBD1 (6 bases). The ends were cut back, 3 bases at V and 5 bases at J, with 14 bases in the middle. Germline V CDR1 and CDR2: SQVTM, ANQGSEA. The length of the CDR3 is 13 residues. The CDR3 sequence is CSVEGHPRNEQYF. DNA for the CDR3: TGCAGCGTTGAGGGACACCCACGTAACGAGCAGTACTTC.

The chain recombines TRBV2 with TRBJ2-2; either TRBD1 or TRBD2 may fit D (7 bases each). Between the trimmed V and J ends, which lost 4 bases and 5 bases, there was a span of 14 bases. Germline loops: CDR1 SNHLY, CDR2 FYNNEI. The CDR3 length is 15 residues. The CDR3, as DNA: TGTGCCAGCAGTGCTCGACAGGGAGGGACCGGGGAGCTGTTTTTT. It yields the protein CASSARQGGTGELFF.

This clonotype was picked up one time. The chain joins TRBV4-3 to TRBJ1-1, with D unclear. The V end was cut by 1 base, the J end by 4 bases, with 13 bases between. The CDR3 is 15 residues long. Germline CDR1 is LGHNA and CDR2 is YSLEER. Written as DNA, the CDR3 is TGCGCCAGCAGCCAAGCTCCCGGGAGACTCACTGAAGCTTTCTTT. It encodes CASSQAPGRLTEAFF.

The chain recombines TRBV5-4 with TRBJ2-1, with TRBD2 matching over 7 bases. Germline assignment: CDR1 SGHNT and CDR2 YYREEE (reference sequence). This CDR3 is 15 amino acids long. The V segment lost 6 bases and the J segment 2 bases; nucleotides outside the gene matches: 8. In DNA form, the CDR3 reads TGTGCCAGCAACCTTGGTGGGAGGGCCTACAATGAGCAGTTCTTC. This encodes CASNLGGRAYNEQFF.

V and J are TRBV3-1 and TRBJ1-5; D not resolved. CDR3 size: 15 residues. V was cut by 2 bases and J by 3 bases, with 11 bases left in between. In germline, CDR1 is LGHDT, CDR2 YNNKEL (reference sequence). The CDR3 reads CASSQPNRPNQPQHF. CDR3 in DNA: TGTGCCAGCAGCCAACCTAACAGACCCAATCAGCCCCAGCATTTT.

The genes are TRBV10-3 and TRBJ2-5; D is possibly TRBD2 (5 bases). Germline V gene sequence: CDR1 ENHRY, CDR2 SYGVKD. This CDR3 region has 14 residues. Trimming removed 6 bases at V and 1 base at J, with 12 bases between. CDR3 DNA: TGTGCCATCAGAGCGCCGGGATTCCAAGAGACCCAGTACTTC. It specifies CAIRAPGFQETQYF.

The chain joins TRBV5-1 to TRBJ1-1; 10 nucleotides line up with TRBD1. The germline V gene encodes CDR1 SGHRS and CDR2 YFSETQ. V lost 7 bases to trimming and J lost 3 bases; unmatched junction nucleotides: 12. The length of the CDR3 is 16 residues. The CDR3: CASLPGTGVFDTEAFF. The CDR3 nucleotides are TGCGCCAGCCTACCCGGGACAGGGGTTTTTGACACTGAAGCTTTCTTT.

This chain joins TRBV5-1 and TRBJ2-3; D is undetermined. Deletions cut 5 bases from V and 4 bases from J, with 17 bases between. Germline CDR1 reads SGHRS; CDR2 reads YFSETQ. The CDR3 is 15 amino acids. The chain's CDR3 is CASRLQSAGPDTQYF. CDR3 in DNA: TGCGCCAGCAGGCTACAGTCGGCCGGGCCAGATACGCAGTATTTT. The full variable domain, its missing parts supplied by reference TRBV5-1 and TRBJ2-3, is KAGVTQTPRYLIKTRGQQVTLSCSPISGHRSVSWYQQTPGQGLQFLFEYFSETQRNKGNFPGRFSGRQFSNSRSEMNVSTLELGDSALYLCASRLQSAGPDTQYFGPGTRLTVL.

This chain links TRBV11-2 with TRBJ2-5; possibly TRBD1 for D (6 bases). This CDR3 spans 16 amino acids. Trimming stripped 0 bases from V and 0 bases from J, with 11 bases between. Germline V gives CDR1 SGHAT, CDR2 FQNNGV. The CDR3 sequence: CASSLDNQGYQETQYF. The CDR3 nucleotides are TGTGCCAGCAGCTTAGACAATCAGGGGTACCAAGAGACCCAGTACTTC.

The chain employs TRBV19 and TRBJ2-1; 11 bases line up with TRBD1. The trim removed 1 base at V and 6 bases at J, leaving 8 bases unmatched. CDR1 LNHDA and CDR2 SQIVND come from the germline V gene (reference sequence). The CDR3 sequence is 17 residues long. For the CDR3, the DNA is TGTGCCAGTAGTATAGCTCTCGGACAGGGGGCAGGCAATGAGCAGTTCTTC. This codes for CASSIALGQGAGNEQFF.

The V gene is TRBV12-3 or TRBV12-4, the J gene TRBJ1-1; no clear D gene. There are 14 residues in the CDR3. Trimming took 3 bases from V and 0 from J, leaving 8 bases between them. The CDR3 sequence is CASSFRALNTEAFF. For the CDR3, the DNA is TGTGCCAGCAGTTTTCGGGCCCTGAACACTGAAGCTTTCTTT.

This clonotype was observed a single time. J is TRBJ1-1 and V is TRBV7-2; TRBD1 agrees at 7 bases. J lost 5 bases, V lost 1 base, and 7 bases had no gene match. Germline V lookup: CDR1 SGHTA, CDR2 FQGNSA. The CDR3 runs 15 residues. Written as DNA, the CDR3 is TGTGCCAGCAGCTTAGAGACAGGGAGGCGGACTGAAGCTTTCTTT. This translates into CASSLETGRRTEAFF. Drawing the rest from reference TRBV7-2 and TRBJ1-1, the complete variable domain is GAGVSQSPSNKVTEKGKDVELRCDPISGHTALYWYRQSLGQGLEFLIYFQGNSAPDKSGLPSDRFSAERTGGSVSTLTIQRTQQEDSAVYLCASSLETGRRTEAFFGQGTRLTVV.

This rearrangement joins TRBV27 to TRBJ2-2, with TRBD1 as a possible D gene (5 bases). The length of the CDR3 is 14 residues. The V and J ends lost 3 bases and 6 bases respectively, with 11 bases between them. Per germline, CDR1 MNHEY and CDR2 SMNVEV (reference sequence). The CDR3 nucleotides are TGTGCCAGCAGTTTCATTCAGGGTTCCGGGGAGCTGTTTTTT. The encoded protein is CASSFIQGSGELFF.

The rearrangement uses TRBV3-1 and TRBJ1-2, with D perhaps TRBD1 (6 bases). Trimming pared 4 bases from V and 7 bases from J, leaving 13 bases between. The CDR3 contains 13 residues. The germline V gene encodes CDR1 LGHDT and CDR2 YNNKEL (reference sequence). The CDR3 sequence: CASSPGQKAGYTF. For the CDR3, the DNA is TGTGCCAGCAGCCCCGGACAGAAGGCTGGCTACACCTTC.

V usage is TRBV18 and J usage is TRBJ1-1, with unresolved D. The length of the CDR3 is 14 residues. Deletions cut 1 base from V and 0 bases from J, with 6 bases between. Germline loops: CDR1 KGHSH, CDR2 LQKENI. In DNA form, the CDR3 reads TGTGCCAGCTCACCACGCCGAGTGAACACTGAAGCTTTCTTT. It specifies CASSPRRVNTEAFF.

The J gene is TRBJ2-3, the V gene TRBV24-1, with a weak D call TRBD1 (6 bases). V lost 7 bases to trimming and J lost 3 bases, with 10 bases between them. There are 13 residues in the CDR3. The germline CDR1 and CDR2 sequences are KGHDR and SFDVKD. CDR3 coding DNA: TGTGCCACCAGAAGTACAGGGACAGATACGCAGTATTTT. Translating gives CATRSTGTDTQYF.

Here the CDR3 reads CASSQYSQGLDGNTIYF. CDR3 sequence (DNA): TGTGCCAGCAGCCAATATAGCCAGGGATTGGATGGAAACACCATATATTTT. The V and J genes are TRBV3-1 and TRBJ1-3; possibly TRBD1 for D (5 bases). The CDR3 spans 17 residues. Germline CDR1 is LGHDT and CDR2 is YNNKEL (reference sequence). The V and J ends lost 2 bases and 3 bases respectively, with 17 bases between them. The full variable domain, completed using reference TRBV3-1 and TRBJ1-3, is DTAVSQTPKYLVTQMGNDKSIKCEQNLGHDTMYWYKQDSKKFLKIMFSYNNKELIINETVPNRFSPKSPDKAHLNLHINSLELGDSAVYFCASSQYSQGLDGNTIYFGEGSWLTVV.

This sequence joins TRBV5-1 and TRBJ1-1; TRBD1 matches at 7 bases. Germline CDR1 and CDR2: SGHRS and YFSETQ. The V gene end was trimmed by 4 bases and the J gene end by 4 bases; junction bases not matched to a gene: 7. The CDR3 runs to 14 residues. CDR3 nucleotides: TGCGCCAGCAGCCCTGCGACAGGGCCCACTGAAGCTTTCTTT. It codes for CASSPATGPTEAFF.

The rearrangement uses TRBV29-1 and TRBJ2-7, with a weak D call TRBD2 (5 bases). Trimming removed 5 bases at V and 0 bases at J, with 14 bases between. This CDR3 contains 14 residues. Germline lookup yields CDR1 SQVTM and CDR2 ANQGSEA. CDR3 DNA sequence: TGCAGCGTTAGCGGACGGAGGAGCTCCTACGAGCAGTACTTC. It encodes CSVSGRRSSYEQYF.

The chain couples TRBV30 to TRBJ2-7; TRBD1 aligns across 9 bases. The CDR3 is made up of 16 amino acids. The junction had 9 bases not matched to a gene; V was cut back by 2 bases and J by 1 base. From germline, CDR1 is GTSNPN and CDR2 SVGIG (reference sequence). Here the CDR3 DNA reads TGTGCCTGGAGTAGAAGGACAGGGGATGCGTCCTACGAGCAGTACTTC. Its translation: CAWSRRTGDASYEQYF. Full variable domain (remainder filled in from reference TRBV30 and TRBJ2-7): SQTIHQWPATLVQPVGSPLSLECTVEGTSNPNLYWYRQAAGRGLQLLFYSVGIGQISSEVPQNLSASRPQDRQFILSSKKLLLSDSGFYLCAWSRRTGDASYEQYFGPGTRLTVT.

V usage is TRBV3-1 and J usage is TRBJ1-2, with D perhaps TRBD1 (5 bases). CDR3 length: 16 amino acids. V lost 3 bases and J lost 8, with 22 bases in between. CDR1 and CDR2 from the germline V gene are LGHDT and YNNKEL (reference sequence). In DNA form, the CDR3 reads TGTGCCAGCAGCCATCACGATATGCCGGGACGAGGAGGCTACACCTTC. Amino acids: CASSHHDMPGRGGYTF.